The 27 T cell receptor beta chains presented below share a single source sample, sequenced in a study of blood T cell repertoires in COVID-19. The protocol was immunoSEQ multiplex PCR, while the TCRdb copy is restricted to in-frame clones and leaves out a portion. The repertoire holds 39,000 or so clones, with 91% as singletons. Material: peripheral blood. These receptors were obtained from a man aged 45-65 years with active COVID-19.

The V call is TRBV6-6, the J call TRBJ2-7; 8 positions match TRBD2. Germline V gives CDR1 MNHNY, CDR2 SVGAGI (reference sequence). CDR3 length: 15 amino acids. The V gene end was trimmed by 6 bases and the J gene end by 2 bases; junction bases not matched to a gene: 9. CDR3 residues: CASRVTSGSTYEQYF. The CDR3 bases are TGTGCCAGCAGGGTAACTAGCGGATCCACCTACGAGCAGTACTTC.

On this clone itself: The junction does not match germline at one end; this may be a read error. The rearrangement joins TRBV2 to TRBJ2-2; TRBD2 aligns across 12 bases. Germline V CDR1 and CDR2: SNHLY, FYNNEI. The CDR3 covers 22 residues. DNA of the CDR3: TGTGCCAGCAGTCCTATGCCTATAGACAGGGTACTAGCGGGAGGTAAACACCGGGGAGCTGTTTTT. This encodes CASSPMPIDRVLAGGKHRGAVF.

The chain has TRBV5-1 and TRBJ2-2; weak D call: TRBD2 (5 bases). Germline V CDR1 and CDR2: SGHRS, YFSETQ. The germline V and J ends were trimmed by 1 base and 6 bases, with 10 bases remaining between them. This CDR3 has 14 amino acids. The CDR3 DNA sequence: TGCGCCAGCAGCTTGTCCCGGGGTTCCGGGGAGCTGTTTTTT. Its translation is CASSLSRGSGELFF. Combining the CDR3 with reference TRBV5-1 and TRBJ2-2 gives the whole variable domain KAGVTQTPRYLIKTRGQQVTLSCSPISGHRSVSWYQQTPGQGLQFLFEYFSETQRNKGNFPGRFSGRQFSNSRSEMNVSTLELGDSALYLCASSLSRGSGELFFGEGSRLTVL.

This chain joins TRBV2 and TRBJ2-3; TRBD2 aligns across 7 bases. Germline CDR1 and CDR2: SNHLY and FYNNEI. The J segment lost 2 bases and the V segment lost 8 bases, leaving 1 base of the junction unmatched. CDR3 length equals 12 residues. The CDR3 loop reads CASRGVTDTQYF. Here the CDR3 DNA reads TGTGCCAGCCGGGGGGTCACAGATACGCAGTATTTT.

This chain joins TRBV12-2 and TRBJ2-6; the table calls TRBD1, which could not be checked here. TRBV12-2 is recorded as a pseudogene. This CDR3 is 18 amino acids long. Here the CDR3 DNA reads TGTGCAAGTCGCTCAACAGGGCCGCTAACCTCTGGGGCCAACGTCCTGACTTTC. It translates to CASRSTGPLTSGANVLTF.

The chain joins TRBV7-3 to TRBJ2-1; TRBD1 agrees at 10 bases. After removal of 5 bases from V and 10 bases from J, the junction contained 14 bases not matched to a gene. Looked up from germline, CDR1 is SGHTA and CDR2 is FQGTGA. CDR3 size: 16 residues. CDR3 sequence (DNA): TGTGCCAGCAGCACACCATCCGGGACAGGGGCCCTCGAGCAGTTCTTC. It specifies CASSTPSGTGALEQFF.

The rearrangement links TRBV5-1 to TRBJ2-5; tentative D call: TRBD2 (6 bases). V shed 3 bases and J shed 3 bases, with 9 bases lying between them. The CDR3 extends over 13 amino acids. Germline assignment: CDR1 SGHRS and CDR2 YFSETQ. CDR3 residues: CASSSWGEETQYF. DNA of the CDR3: TGCGCCAGCAGCTCTTGGGGGGAAGAGACCCAGTACTTC.

The chain couples TRBV12-3 or TRBV12-4 to TRBJ2-1; 7 positions agree with TRBD2. This CDR3 has 12 residues. V was pared by 4 bases and J by 7 bases, with 1 base of the junction left unmatched. The CDR3 loop reads CASSSGGNEQFF. The DNA for the CDR3 is TGTGCCAGCAGTTCCGGGGGGAATGAGCAGTTCTTC.

Notes on this clone: One junction end does not reproduce the germline sequence, and a read error may be involved. The rearrangement uses TRBV7-7 and TRBJ2-2; D is perhaps TRBD1 (6 bases). Germline V gives CDR1 SSHAT, CDR2 FNYEAQ (reference sequence). CDR3 size: 14 residues. In DNA form, the CDR3 reads TGTGCTAGCAGTAAAGACAGGAACACCGGGGAGCTATTTTTT. The encoded protein is CASSKDRNTGELFF.

This chain connects TRBV4-1 to TRBJ2-7; D is possibly TRBD2 (6 bases). In germline, CDR1 is MGHRA, CDR2 YSYEKL. This CDR3 has 18 residues. V lost 0 bases and J lost 2, with 20 bases in between. CDR3 coding DNA: TGCGCCAGCAGCCAAGAGGGGGGTGGCACCACCCCTGCCTACGAGCAGTACTTC. Translation gives CASSQEGGGTTPAYEQYF.

Only one count was recorded for this clone. V gene TRBV9 combines with J gene TRBJ2-3; 11 bases align to TRBD2. The CDR3 has 16 residues. Germline V gene data show CDR1 as SGDLS and CDR2 as YYNGEE. Germline trimming cut 4 bases from V and 1 base from J; bases unmatched to any gene: 5. CDR3 residues: CASSPTSGSGTDTQYF. CDR3 DNA sequence: TGTGCCAGCAGCCCCACTAGCGGGAGTGGCACAGATACGCAGTATTTT.

CDR3 bases: TGTGCCAGCAGCGCTGGGCACCGGACAGTAAAAGAGACCCAGTACTTC. It translates to CASSAGHRTVKETQYF. This chain links TRBV9 with TRBJ2-5; tentative D call: TRBD1 (6 bases). The CDR3 covers 16 residues. V shed 3 bases and J shed 3 bases, with 18 bases lying between them. Germline V gene sequence: CDR1 SGDLS, CDR2 YYNGEE. Variable domain in full (rest from reference TRBV9 and TRBJ2-5): DSGVTQTPKHLITATGQRVTLRCSPRSGDLSVYWYQQSLDQGLQFLIQYYNGEERAKGNILERFSAQQFPDLHSELNLSSLELGDSALYFCASSAGHRTVKETQYFGPGTRLLVL.

The V gene is TRBV7-9, the J gene TRBJ2-7; a possible D gene is TRBD2 (6 bases). Germline lookup yields CDR1 SEHNR and CDR2 FQNEAQ (reference sequence). Trimming took 1 base from V and 6 from J, leaving 13 bases between them. The length of the CDR3 is 14 residues. This CDR3 reads CASSLEHGTAEQYF. The CDR3, as DNA: TGTGCCAGCAGCTTAGAACACGGGACTGCCGAGCAGTACTTC.

The chain carries TRBV3-1 (or the pseudogene TRBV3-2) and TRBJ2-7, with D tentatively TRBD2 (7 bases). The CDR3 is 13 amino acids. V lost 7 bases, J lost 5 bases, and 15 bases lay in between. Germline CDR1 and CDR2: LGHDT and YNNKEL (reference sequence). The CDR3 spells CASTIRGGDEQYF. Here the CDR3 DNA reads TGTGCCAGCACCATTAGGGGGGGGGACGAGCAGTACTTC.

The V and J genes are TRBV10-3 and TRBJ2-6; weak D call: TRBD1 (5 bases). CDR1 and CDR2 (germline): ENHRY, SYGVKD. Trimming pared 6 bases from V and 0 bases from J, leaving 18 bases between. This CDR3 region has 18 residues. CDR3 DNA sequence: TGTGCCATCAGGAGCCGAGACAGCTCTATCTCTGGGGCCAACGTCCTGACTTTC. Protein: CAIRSRDSSISGANVLTF.

The genes are TRBV9 and TRBJ1-5, with 8 bases aligning to TRBD1. The CDR3 consists of 17 residues. V gave up 4 bases and J gave up 6 bases; unmatched junction bases: 15. Germline values: CDR1 SGDLS, CDR2 YYNGEE. The CDR3 DNA is TGTGCCAGCAGCACCCACCCAGGAGACAGGGGAATTCAGCCCCAGCATTTT. This gives the protein CASSTHPGDRGIQPQHF.

The V and J genes are TRBV6-2 or TRBV6-3 and TRBJ2-3, with D uncertain. V lost 5 bases, J lost 3 bases, and 6 bases lay in between. There are 12 residues in the CDR3. Germline V gives CDR1 MNHEY, CDR2 SVGEGT. The CDR3 DNA reads TGTGCCAGCAGTCAGACAACAGATACGCAGTATTTT. Translated: CASSQTTDTQYF.

The V and J genes are TRBV6-5 and TRBJ2-3, with a weak D call TRBD1 (5 bases). V was pared by 0 bases and J by 6 bases, with 7 bases between. The CDR3 sequence is 13 residues long. The germline gives CDR1 MNHEY, CDR2 SVGAGI. CDR3 region: CASSYSKGDTQYF. CDR3 nucleotide sequence: TGTGCCAGCAGTTACTCGAAGGGGGATACGCAGTATTTT.

In DNA form, the CDR3 reads TGTGCCAGCGGCCGACTAGCGGGGGGCGAGCAGTACTTC. Translated, it gives CASGRLAGGEQYF. The chain links TRBV6-2 or TRBV6-3 to TRBJ2-7; 13 nucleotides line up with TRBD2. This CDR3 is 13 amino acids long. J was trimmed by 6 bases and V by 8 bases; bases with no gene match: 4. Germline V gene data show CDR1 as MNHEY and CDR2 as SVGEGT.

As DNA, the CDR3 is TGCGCCAGCAGCTTGCCCACCGGGACAGGGGATGGCGGGGAGCTGTTTTTT. It is translated as CASSLPTGTGDGGELFF. The V gene is TRBV5-1, the J gene TRBJ2-2, with 10 bases matching TRBD1. Germline loops: CDR1 SGHRS, CDR2 YFSETQ. The CDR3 extends over 17 amino acids. The V and J ends lost 1 base and 7 bases, in that order; junction bases with no gene match: 10. Drawing the rest from reference TRBV5-1 and TRBJ2-2, the complete variable domain is KAGVTQTPRYLIKTRGQQVTLSCSPISGHRSVSWYQQTPGQGLQFLFEYFSETQRNKGNFPGRFSGRQFSNSRSEMNVSTLELGDSALYLCASSLPTGTGDGGELFFGEGSRLTVL.

This clone was seen once. The chain combines TRBV7-2 with TRBJ2-1, with a weak D call TRBD2 (5 bases). CDR3 length: 11 amino acids. V lost 2 bases and J 12 bases, leaving 8 bases between the germline ends. CDR1 is SGHTA and CDR2 is FQGNSA in the germline V gene. The CDR3 protein is CASSLTGGQFF. CDR3 DNA: TGTGCCAGCAGCTTAACCGGAGGGCAGTTCTTC.

The CDR3 sequence: CASSLELNRVLNYNEQFF. The CDR3 DNA follows: TGTGCCAGCAGCTTAGAACTAAACAGGGTTCTCAACTACAATGAGCAGTTCTTC. The V gene is TRBV7-2, the J gene TRBJ2-1; maybe TRBD1 (6 bases). CDR3 length equals 18 residues. Trimming left V 1 base short and J 3 bases short, with 19 bases between. Per the germline V gene, CDR1 is SGHTA and CDR2 is FQGNSA.

V gene TRBV19 combines with J gene TRBJ1-1; the D gene is possibly TRBD1 (5 bases). CDR1 is LNHDA and CDR2 is SQIVND in the germline V gene (reference sequence). Trimming left V 3 bases short and J 4 bases short, with 15 bases between. The CDR3 sequence is 15 residues long. The CDR3 DNA is TGTGCCAGTAGTATCGGATCATCCAGGGTCACTGAAGCTTTCTTT. Its protein is CASSIGSSRVTEAFF.

The rearrangement links TRBV6-2 or TRBV6-3 to TRBJ2-7; D might be TRBD2 (5 bases). This CDR3 region has 17 residues. With 0 bases removed from V and 2 bases from J, the gap between germline ends came to 17 bases. The V gene's germline CDR1 is MNHEY and CDR2 SVGEGT. The CDR3 loop is CASSYSIGLPRTYEQYF. CDR3 in DNA: TGTGCCAGCAGTTACTCGATAGGACTCCCCAGGACCTACGAGCAGTACTTC.

CDR3 loop: CASSPLRGQSLGANVLTF. For the CDR3, the DNA is TGTGCCAGCAGCCCGTTGCGTGGACAGTCTCTCGGGGCCAACGTCCTGACTTTC. This chain connects TRBV5-6 to TRBJ2-6; perhaps TRBD1 as D (6 bases). From germline, CDR1 is SGHDT and CDR2 YYEEEE. The CDR3 consists of 18 residues. The V end lost 4 bases, the J end lost 4 bases, and 21 bases lay between the germline ends.

This chain uses TRBV4-1 with TRBJ1-3; TRBD1 matches 8 bases. The trim removed 3 bases at V and 0 bases at J, leaving 4 bases unmatched. Germline V gene lookup returns CDR1 MGHRA and CDR2 YSYEKL. The CDR3 has 16 amino acids. This CDR3 reads CASSQGTGLSGNTIYF. The CDR3 DNA reads TGCGCCAGCAGCCAGGGGACAGGTCTCTCTGGAAACACCATATATTTT.

This clone was observed a single time. The chain has TRBV4-1 and TRBJ2-3, with 10 bases lining up with TRBD2. With 1 base clipped from V and 0 bases from J, the junction kept 10 bases outside the gene matches. In germline, CDR1 is MGHRA, CDR2 YSYEKL. CDR3 size: 19 residues. The CDR3 coding sequence is TGCGCCAGCAGCCAAGCTAGCGGGAGATCCTACAGAAGCACAGATACGCAGTATTTT. It specifies CASSQASGRSYRSTDTQYF.